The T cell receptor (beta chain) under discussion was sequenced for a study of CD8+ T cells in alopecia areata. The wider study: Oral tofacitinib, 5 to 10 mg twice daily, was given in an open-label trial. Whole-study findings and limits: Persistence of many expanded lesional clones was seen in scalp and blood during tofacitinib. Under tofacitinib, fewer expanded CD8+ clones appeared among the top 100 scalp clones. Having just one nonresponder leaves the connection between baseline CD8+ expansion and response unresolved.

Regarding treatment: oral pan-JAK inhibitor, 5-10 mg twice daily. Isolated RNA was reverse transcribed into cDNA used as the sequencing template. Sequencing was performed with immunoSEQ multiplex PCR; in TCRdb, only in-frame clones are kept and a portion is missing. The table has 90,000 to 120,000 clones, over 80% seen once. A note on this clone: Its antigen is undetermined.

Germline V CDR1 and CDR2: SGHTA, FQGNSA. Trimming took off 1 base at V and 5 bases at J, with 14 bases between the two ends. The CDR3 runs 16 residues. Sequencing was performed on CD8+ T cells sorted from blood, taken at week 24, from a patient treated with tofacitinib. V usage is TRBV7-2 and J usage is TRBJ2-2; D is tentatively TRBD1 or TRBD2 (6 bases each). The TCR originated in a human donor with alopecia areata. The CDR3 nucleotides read TGTGCCAGCAGCTTAGATGAGGGGGGACTTACCGGGGAGCTGTTTTTT. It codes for CASSLDEGGLTGELFF.